The sequence of this T cell receptor beta chain was determined in a study of blood T cell repertoires in COVID-19. Germline V gives CDR1 LNHDA, CDR2 SQIVND (reference sequence). The V and J ends lost 1 base and 6 bases, in that order; junction bases with no gene match: 6. The CDR3 runs to 16 residues. In the original analysis: Amplifying reference gene primers gave estimates of nucleated cell counts. TCRdb keeps only in-frame clones here, not all; method: immunoSEQ multiplex PCR. Clone size and V and J calls were adopted from that table, with D and trimming inferred from the DNA. The repertoire consists of fewer than 300,000 clones, with about nine tenths occurring once and the leading ten covering 6.3%.

This receptor was taken from a woman in her forties or fifties with COVID-19, enrolled during active disease. The chain carries TRBV19 and TRBJ2-1; 10 nucleotides agree with TRBD2. The material sequenced was peripheral blood. CDR3 in DNA: TGTGCCAGTAGTATAGGTCTAGCGGGAGCTCTCAATGAGCAGTTCTTC. Protein: CASSIGLAGALNEQFF.